The rows below give T cell receptor beta chains drawn from one sample of a study of T-cell memory formation after mild COVID-19. One entry per CDR3 protein, called by TCRdb with MiXCR from the 5' RACE reads. The table has more than 110,000 distinct CDR3 sequences, around 14% seen once; the top ten hold roughly 28%. The sequencing input was PBMCs or a T cell subset sorted from them (not recorded which). Every receptor here comes from an adult woman who had mild COVID-19 (a few samples of this study predate the infection). Cell type and time point are not known. The CDR3 runs from the conserved cysteine through the conserved F or W. Each record gives: J gene, clone size, V gene, D gene, CDR3 DNA, CDR3 protein. D genes are given only for firm matches. Rows may omit the clone size; those that give it use once, few, many or a size class.

J gene: TRBJ1-2; clone size: few; V gene: TRBV7-3; D gene: TRBD1; CDR3 DNA: TGTGCCAGCAGCCCCGGACAGGGTTTGGGCTATGGCTACACCTTC; CDR3 protein: CASSPGQGLGYGYTF
J gene: TRBJ2-3; clone size: once; V gene: TRBV19; D gene: .; CDR3 DNA: TGTGCCAGTAGTCGCGGTGGGGATACGCAGTATTTT; CDR3 protein: CASSRGGDTQYF
J gene: TRBJ1-4; clone size: .; V gene: TRBV14; D gene: .; CDR3 DNA: TGTGCCAGCAGTCCCGCGATGGGAGAAAAACTGTTTTTT; CDR3 protein: CASSPAMGEKLFF
J gene: TRBJ2-7; clone size: few; V gene: TRBV29-1; D gene: .; CDR3 DNA: TGCAGCGTTGACGACGGATCCTACGAGCAGTACTTC; CDR3 protein: CSVDDGSYEQYF
J gene: TRBJ2-5; clone size: .; V gene: TRBV12-3/TRBV12-4; D gene: TRBD1; CDR3 DNA: TGTGCCAGCAGTGCCGGGACAGGGGCGGGAGAGACCCAGTACTTC; CDR3 protein: CASSAGTGAGETQYF
J gene: TRBJ2-4; clone size: few; V gene: TRBV15; D gene: TRBD1; CDR3 DNA: TGTGCCACCAGCAGTCTTTGGACAGGGCGGAACATTCAGTACTTC; CDR3 protein: CATSSLWTGRNIQYF
J gene: TRBJ2-7; clone size: .; V gene: TRBV7-6; D gene: .; CDR3 DNA: TGTGCCAGCAGCTTAGGTGCAGGTCGCGAGCAGTACTTC; CDR3 protein: CASSLGAGREQYF
J gene: TRBJ1-4; clone size: .; V gene: TRBV7-8; D gene: .; CDR3 DNA: TGTGCCAGCAGCGTAGACGGGGTGGGGGCCATCAATGAAAAACTGTTTTTT; CDR3 protein: CASSVDGVGAINEKLFF
J gene: TRBJ2-7; clone size: few; V gene: TRBV13; D gene: TRBD2; CDR3 DNA: TGTGCCAGCAGCTTGAGCCGGGAGGGATGGGGCTACGAGCAGTACTTC; CDR3 protein: CASSLSREGWGYEQYF
J gene: TRBJ2-1; clone size: .; V gene: TRBV4-3; D gene: TRBD2; CDR3 DNA: TGCGCCAGCAGCCAAGATTTGAGCAGACTAGCGGGAGGAGAGCAGTTCTTC; CDR3 protein: CASSQDLSRLAGGEQFF
J gene: TRBJ2-2; clone size: .; V gene: TRBV24-1; D gene: .; CDR3 DNA: TGTGCCACCAGTCTAGTGGCGGGGGAGCTGTTTTTT; CDR3 protein: CATSLVAGELFF